Sequencing of this T cell receptor (beta chain) was carried out in a study of cytomegalovirus exposure and HLA in healthy donors (dated 2017 in TCRdb). General notes on the study: An earlier analysis of about 560 of the donors reported about 260 Gb of sequence data and 117 million unique TCR beta sequences obtained from around 180 million T cells. An early release that covered fewer than 750 HLA-typed donors contained 250 to 350 gigabases of sequencing data and approximately 85 million unique TCR sequences. Among the roughly 400 genotyped donors, more than 70% belonged to the genetic ancestry cluster associated with self-reported Caucasian donors. The study aimed to test whether signatures of past pathogen exposure could be identified by cataloging public T cell receptors. The study profiled the T cell repertoires of about 640 subjects by immunosequencing and related them to cytomegalovirus serostatus. In addition to the first cohort of approximately 670 subjects, a separate validation cohort of 130 or so different subjects was used. To predict cytomegalovirus infection status, the study brought together high-throughput TCR immunosequencing, statistical association of individual TCRs with disease status, and machine learning. A later analysis re-examined previously published TCR beta repertoires from about 670 donors and added high-resolution HLA genotyping to investigate patterns of TCR occurrence. Rather than using new phenotypic data, the later analysis identified candidate immune exposures from TCR beta sequences and from how often those sequences occurred across donors. An earlier analysis of 587 of the donors applied high-throughput TCR beta sequencing to assess whether each TCR beta V gene segment acted as functional or pseudogenic. Donor age, sex, ethnicity and CMV serostatus were collected together with the repertoire data. In a later genetic analysis, genome-wide SNP genotypes for about 55% of the roughly 700 donors were used, and that subset was treated as a discovery cohort. Every repertoire in the discovery cohort had been generated on one and the same sequencing platform. Class I and class II HLA loci were covered by the typing at four-digit resolution. Typing coverage varied by locus: about 629-630 donors for A, B, C, DRB1 and DQB1; some 520 for DQA1; over 600 for DPA1; around 450 for DPB1. About 5 DR-DQ haplotypes were handled as single units for association and clustering, since linkage in the cohort was strong. Among around 400 genotyped donors of the cohort, an average of roughly 230,000 unique TCR beta nucleotide sequences was sequenced per donor, of which roughly 18% were non-productive.

Libraries were made using the immunoSEQ multiplex PCR assay. A mixture of 60 forward primers for TCR Vbeta segments and 13 reverse primers for TCR Jbeta segments was used in the multiplex PCR. The CDR3 region of rearranged TCR beta genes was amplified from genomic DNA by a multiplex PCR assay. On the Illumina HiSeq System, the amplified TCR beta libraries were sequenced as 87-base-pair reads. Per the authors' processing: A later analysis tallied 70 million to 100 million unique TCR beta chains across the 550 to 850 repertoires, and 10 million to 11 million of those chains were shared by two or more donors. A nearest-neighbor algorithm error-corrected the raw reads and collapsed the reads into unique sequences, merging closely related sequences to remove PCR and sequencing errors. CDR3 sequences were aligned to IMGT reference sequences to assign V, D and J gene segments. For a sequence to be retained, a match of at least six nucleotides was required to both a V gene segment and a J gene segment. Rearrangements were called productive when the CDR3 lacked stop codons and stayed in frame with V and J; all others were non-productive. CDR3 was defined by IMGT convention, running from the second conserved V-encoded cysteine to the conserved J-encoded phenylalanine. The earlier analysis of 500 to 600 of the donors excluded sequences that lacked an unambiguous match to a single V gene segment. An earlier analysis of roughly 590 of the donors called V segments functional above 56.7% productive rearrangements and segregating when the between-donor standard deviation exceeded 5%. A statistical classification framework was built for diagnosing cytomegalovirus status from the catalog of TCR beta chain sequences. A later analysis assigned V and J genes by comparing TCR nucleotide sequences with IMGT/GENE-DB human TR gene sequences. In a later analysis, CDR3 sequences and most-parsimonious VDJ recombination scenarios were assigned using the TCRdist pipeline. In a later analysis, every TCR beta chain was defined by the combination of its CDR3 amino acid sequence and its V-gene family, and reads without a unique V-gene family were dropped. As a way to deal with suspected cross-contamination and a sequencing artifact, a later analysis dropped 450 to 600 nucleotide sequences that were highly shared and had low generation probability. In a later analysis, a clonal expansion index was calculated for each public chain from normalized within-repertoire ranks of inferred template counts. A later analysis computed generation probabilities with a VDJ recombination model fitted to out-of-frame rearrangements, and checked the results against IGoR. Hypergeometric tests were used in a later analysis to score TCR-TCR, TCR-HLA and TCR-CMV co-occurrence, with a repertoire-size bias correction applied to the TCR pairs. To estimate false discovery rates, a later analysis permuted the HLA or CMV assignments 20 times. A later analysis grouped co-occurring TCRs with DBSCAN, adding TCRdist sequence similarity when clustering within HLA-allele-positive subsets. Repertoires with fewer than 30,000 or more than 120,000 public chains, plus five repertoires with anomalous nucleotide sharing, were excluded from co-occurrence clustering. The table was pulled from immuneACCESS by TCRdb, which kept in-frame rearrangements only. Such tables lose some clones; where checked, under half of the loss comes from unresolved V genes, and the rest has no known cause. Clone size and V and J calls were adopted from that table, with D and trimming inferred from the DNA. The table for this sample lists about 83,000 clones; around 81% of them were counted only once. About 1.9% of the sample goes to the ten largest clones.

Overall results and qualifications from the work: An association between a missense DCLRE1C variant and V-gene and J-gene trimming of TCR beta chains was found in a later genetic analysis and replicated in an independent cohort. Roughly uniform sequencing depth across donors was assumed in presence/absence analyses, although this assumption may not hold. Assigning TCR associations to individual alleles was difficult when HLA alleles, especially DR and DQ, strongly co-occurred. Broadly in line with IMGT annotations, most TCR beta V segments showed up in productive rearrangements about 87% or about 30% of the time in an earlier analysis of 450 to 750 of the donors. A further reported finding was that TCR beta sequences accurately predicted the HLA-A and HLA-B alleles for most subjects in the first cohort. According to a later analysis, most CMV-associated TCR beta chains appeared to be HLA-restricted, and the HLA associations seemed to be driven largely by CMV exposure. Linkage disequilibrium might explain the correlated functional status among segregating V segments, but an unknown experimental factor could not be excluded. A later genetic analysis reported fewer N-insertions in productive TCRs among donors in an Asian-associated ancestry cluster than the roughly 690-donor mean. A later analysis found that TCR association rates varied across HLA loci, with DRB1 alleles showing the most associated TCRs and HLA-C alleles the fewest. A group of highly shared sequence variants was considered likely to be a technical artifact of the sequencing pipeline. The classifier was reported to diagnose cytomegalovirus status with high specificity and sensitivity in both the original and validation cohorts. A few of the identified cytomegalovirus-associated TCR beta chains were confirmed in vitro to be specific for cytomegalovirus antigens. For the cohort, immune exposure information was limited to CMV serostatus. Most TCR sequences were seen in very few donors, while some public TCRs were found in many individuals. Only TCR beta chains were sequenced in this cohort, and the absence of alpha or paired-chain data limited detectable features. Because counts were too low, 15 or so rarely observed V segments, including chromosome 9 orphons, were excluded from the earlier analysis of a few hundred of the donors. Several of the top co-occurrence clusters appeared to be linked to parvovirus B19, influenza, CMV and Epstein-Barr virus, according to a later analysis. In a later analysis, HLA-associated TCR beta chains showed more clonal expansion and lower generation probabilities than non-associated chains that were equally common. The study listed approximately 150 TCR beta chains as associated with cytomegalovirus. Because HLA typing was missing for some donors at each locus, association tests included only the typed subset. The authors suggested that the approach could potentially be generalized to other disease states and immunological phenotypes. Specific HLA alleles were associated with some 15,000 TCR beta sequences at a false discovery rate of 0.05 in a later analysis.

For this clone: Its antigen remains undetermined. Per-base quality was not reported, and no clone a single base away is much larger than it.

The cohort consisted of fewer than 700 healthy bone marrow donors. At the time of sampling, all cohort members were nominally healthy, though unrecorded immune exposures were likely present. The donor was CMV seronegative and was included in the group of over 300 seronegative cohort members. A peripheral blood sample was collected from each donor, and TCR beta sequencing was performed on peripheral blood mononuclear cells. The Qiagen DNeasy Blood Extraction Kit was used to extract genomic DNA from the blood cell samples. The source is a young woman in good health and CMV-seronegative. The sequencing sample was made of PBMCs.

The sequence in DNA is TGTGCCAGCACCTTAGGGAGTTCGAACACCGGGGAGCTGTTTTTT. It codes for CASTLGSSNTGELFF. Recombination linked TRBV28 to TRBJ2-2; 5 matching bases give a weak D call of TRBD2. The CDR3, cysteine through phenylalanine, is 15 amino acids long. The sequence is cut down to CDR3 DNA, 45 bases in frame from base 1. The trim is 7 bases for V and 0 bases for J, with a gap of 12 bases between the germline ends. CDR1 MDHEN and CDR2 SYDVKM are derived from the germline V gene.